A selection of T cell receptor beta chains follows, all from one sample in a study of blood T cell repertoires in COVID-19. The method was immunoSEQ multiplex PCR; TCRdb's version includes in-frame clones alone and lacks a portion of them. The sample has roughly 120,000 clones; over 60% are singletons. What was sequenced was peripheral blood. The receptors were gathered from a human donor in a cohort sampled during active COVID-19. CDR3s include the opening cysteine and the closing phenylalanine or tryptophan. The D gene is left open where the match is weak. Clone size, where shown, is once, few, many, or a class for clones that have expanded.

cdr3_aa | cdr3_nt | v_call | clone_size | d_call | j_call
CASSLMTDRPAEQYF | TGCGCCAGCAGCTTGATGACAGATAGACCTGCCGAGCAGTACTTC | TRBV5-1 | once | . | TRBJ2-7
CASSIIGGSLEKLFF | TGTGCCAGTAGTATAATCGGGGGATCGTTGGAAAAACTGTTTTTT | TRBV19 | . | . | TRBJ1-4
CASGDSYEQYF | TGTGCCAGCGGAGACTCCTACGAGCAGTACTTC | TRBV9 | . | . | TRBJ2-7
CASSLEGWGTARGYEQYF | TGTGCCAGCAGCTTAGAAGGCTGGGGGACAGCCAGGGGCTACGAGCAGTACTTC | TRBV11-3 | . | TRBD1 | TRBJ2-7
CASSSQGAEKLFF | TGTGCCAGCAGTTCACAGGGGGCGGAAAAACTGTTTTTT | TRBV6-5 | . | TRBD1 | TRBJ1-4
CASSPHPGREKDEAFF | TGCGCCAGCAGTCCACACCCGGGGCGGGAAAAAGATGAAGCTTTCTTT | TRBV5-1 | . | . | TRBJ1-1
CASSYSDTSYEQYF | TGTGCCAGCAGCTACTCGGACACATCCTACGAGCAGTACTTC | TRBV13 | . | . | TRBJ2-7
CAWRFVGTRDGYTF | TGTGCCTGGAGGTTCGTTGGGACAAGAGATGGCTACACCTTC | TRBV30 | . | . | TRBJ1-2
CATSRDRVNNSPLHF | TGTGCCACCAGCAGAGACAGGGTGAATAATTCACCCCTCCACTTT | TRBV15 | . | . | TRBJ1-6
CASSLAGDRYEQYF | TGTGCCAGCAGCCTAGCGGGAGATCGATACGAGCAGTACTTC | TRBV6-5 | few | TRBD2 | TRBJ2-7
CASSSGGPTYEQYF | TGTGCCAGCAGTTCGGGGGGTCCGACCTACGAGCAGTACTTC | TRBV27 | once | TRBD2 | TRBJ2-7
CASSQGQGNYGYTF | TGTGCCAGCAGCCAAGGACAGGGGAACTATGGCTACACCTTC | TRBV3-1/TRBV3-2 | . | TRBD1 | TRBJ1-2
CASSLSVGYYYEQYF | TGTGCCAGCAGCTTGTCGGTAGGCTACTACTACGAGCAGTACTTC | TRBV5-4 | few | . | TRBJ2-7
CASSPGQMNTEAFF | TGTGCCAGCAGCCCGGGACAGATGAACACTGAAGCTTTCTTT | TRBV13 | . | TRBD1 | TRBJ1-1